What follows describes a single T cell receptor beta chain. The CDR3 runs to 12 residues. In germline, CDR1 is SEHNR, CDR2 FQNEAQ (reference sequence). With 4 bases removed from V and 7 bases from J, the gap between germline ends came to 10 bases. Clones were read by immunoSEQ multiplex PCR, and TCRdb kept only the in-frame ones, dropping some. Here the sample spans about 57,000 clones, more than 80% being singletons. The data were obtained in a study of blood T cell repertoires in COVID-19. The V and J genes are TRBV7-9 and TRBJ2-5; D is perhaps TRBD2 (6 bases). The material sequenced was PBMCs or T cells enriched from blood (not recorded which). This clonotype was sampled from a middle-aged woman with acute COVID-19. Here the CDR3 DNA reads TGTGCCAGCAGCTCTACCGGGGGGACCCAGTACTTC. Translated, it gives CASSSTGGTQYF. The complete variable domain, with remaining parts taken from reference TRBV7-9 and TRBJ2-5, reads DTGVSQNPRHKITKRGQNVTFRCDPISEHNRLYWYRQTLGQGPEFLTYFQNEAQLEKSRLLSDRFSAERPKGSFSTLEIQRTEQGDSAMYLCASSSTGGTQYFGPGTRLLVL.